The present T cell receptor beta chain was sequenced within a study of T cells after yellow fever vaccination. Study as a whole: Low-cell-number fractions underwent preparation using SMART-Seq v4 Ultra Low Input.

They built TCR cDNA with 5'RACE template switching, a step that put in a universal primer site and UMIs. TCRdb analysed the 5' RACE reads with MiXCR anew, one entry per CDR3 protein. The sample has approximately 96,000 distinct CDR3 sequences, 8% to 10% seen once. The table lists this clonotype with a few counts. The CDR3 is 14 amino acids. V lost 8 bases, J lost 5 bases, and 8 bases stayed unmatched. The germline V gene encodes CDR1 MNHNS and CDR2 SASEGT. Notes on the study in general: Post-booster samples contained most primary-vaccination clones (about 96% CD4, about 90% CD8). A faster peak, day 5 versus 15, was reached by the weaker secondary response.

This receptor was taken from a man aged 18 to 35 who received the YFV17D yellow fever vaccine. The sample consisted of CD8+ T cells not binding an NS4B(214-222) dextramer, sorted from PBMCs, taken approximately 15 days after the first yellow fever vaccination. The V gene is TRBV6-1, the J gene TRBJ2-2, with 7 nucleotides matching TRBD1. CDR3 sequence reads: CASRRGLGTGELFF. For the CDR3, the DNA is TGTGCCAGCCGAAGGGGGCTTGGGACCGGGGAGCTGTTTTTT.